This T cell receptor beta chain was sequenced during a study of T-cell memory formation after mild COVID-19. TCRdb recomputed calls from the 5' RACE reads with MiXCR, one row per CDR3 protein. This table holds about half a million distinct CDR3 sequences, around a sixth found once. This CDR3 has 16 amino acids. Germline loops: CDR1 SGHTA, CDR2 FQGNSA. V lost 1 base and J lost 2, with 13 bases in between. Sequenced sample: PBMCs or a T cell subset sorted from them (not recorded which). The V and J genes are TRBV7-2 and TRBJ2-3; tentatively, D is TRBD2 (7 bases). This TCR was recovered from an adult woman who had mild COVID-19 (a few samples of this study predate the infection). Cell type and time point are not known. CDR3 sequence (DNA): TGTGCCAGCAGCTTAGACGGGGGGCTCTCCACAGATACGCAGTATTTT. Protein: CASSLDGGLSTDTQYF. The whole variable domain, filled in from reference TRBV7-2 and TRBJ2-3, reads GAGVSQSPSNKVTEKGKDVELRCDPISGHTALYWYRQSLGQGLEFLIYFQGNSAPDKSGLPSDRFSAERTGGSVSTLTIQRTQQEDSAVYLCASSLDGGLSTDTQYFGPGTRLTVL.